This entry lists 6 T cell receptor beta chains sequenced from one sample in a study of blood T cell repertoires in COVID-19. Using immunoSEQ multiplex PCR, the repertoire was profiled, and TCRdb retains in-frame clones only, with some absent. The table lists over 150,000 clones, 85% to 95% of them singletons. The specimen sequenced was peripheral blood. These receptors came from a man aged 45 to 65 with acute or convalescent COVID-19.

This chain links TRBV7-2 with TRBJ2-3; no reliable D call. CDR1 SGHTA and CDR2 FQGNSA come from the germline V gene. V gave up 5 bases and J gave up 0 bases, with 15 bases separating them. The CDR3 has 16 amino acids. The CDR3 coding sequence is TGTGCCAGCAGCGTTACAGTCTCCATTAGCACAGATACGCAGTATTTT. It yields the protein CASSVTVSISTDTQYF.

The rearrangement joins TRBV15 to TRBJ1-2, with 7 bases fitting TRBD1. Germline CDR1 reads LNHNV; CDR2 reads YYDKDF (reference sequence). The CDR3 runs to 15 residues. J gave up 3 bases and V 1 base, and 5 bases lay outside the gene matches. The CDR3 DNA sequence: TGTGCCACCAGCAGAGGCAGGACAGGACACTATGGCTACACCTTC. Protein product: CATSRGRTGHYGYTF.

The DNA of the CDR3 is TGTGCCAGCAGTTTGCCAGGACTAGCGGGAGGGGACACAGATACGCAGTATTTT. Protein product: CASSLPGLAGGDTDTQYF. V usage is TRBV28 and J usage is TRBJ2-3, with 15 positions matching TRBD2. In germline, CDR1 is MDHEN, CDR2 SYDVKM. The CDR3 consists of 18 residues. The trim removed 3 bases at V and 2 bases at J, leaving 6 bases unmatched.

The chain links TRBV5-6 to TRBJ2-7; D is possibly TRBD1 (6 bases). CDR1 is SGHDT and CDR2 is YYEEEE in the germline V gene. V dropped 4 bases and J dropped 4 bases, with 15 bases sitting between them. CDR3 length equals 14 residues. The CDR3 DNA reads TGTGCCAGCAGCGTATCACAGGGTACGTACGAGCAGTACTTC. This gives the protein CASSVSQGTYEQYF.

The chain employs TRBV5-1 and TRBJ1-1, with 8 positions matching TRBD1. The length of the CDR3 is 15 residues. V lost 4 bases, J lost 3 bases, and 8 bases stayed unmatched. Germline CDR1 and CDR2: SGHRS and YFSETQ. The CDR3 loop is CASSANGQGYTEAFF. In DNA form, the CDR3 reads TGCGCCAGCAGCGCAAACGGACAGGGCTACACTGAAGCTTTCTTT.

CDR3: CASSLTSGYEQYF. The DNA for the CDR3 is TGTGCCAGCAGCTTGACTAGCGGCTACGAGCAGTACTTC. V gene TRBV5-6 combines with J gene TRBJ2-7; TRBD2 matches at 8 bases. The CDR3 extends over 13 amino acids. CDR1 SGHDT and CDR2 YYEEEE come from the germline V gene. J lost 3 bases, V lost 1 base, and 0 bases had no gene match.